The clone carrying this T cell receptor (beta chain) occurred many times. Both iRepertoire HTBI primers and Arm-PCR of CDR3 regions were used to build the TCR beta libraries. TCRdb re-analysed the multiplex PCR reads in MiXCR, keeping a single row per CDR3 protein. This table has around 360,000 distinct CDR3 sequences, under 20% appearing once. Time point in this sample: newly diagnosed GD, antithyroid drugs for less than 3 months. The TCR library was prepared using RNA isolated from PBMCs. The source of the sample is a study of regulatory T cells in long-lasting Graves disease. As for the study in general: New Graves' disease cases had less than 3 months of antithyroid drugs.

CDR3 length: 15 residues. V trimming: 6 bases; J trimming: 9 bases; junction bases outside the gene matches: 10. In germline, CDR1 is SNHLY, CDR2 FYNNEI. In addition, the sample was reused for a study of T cells in Graves' hyperthyroidism and ophthalmopathy. In that study: Thyroid ultrasound, orbital computed tomography, clinical symptoms, and serum thyroxine and TRAb underpinned diagnoses.

This sequence joins TRBV2 and TRBJ2-1; 11 nucleotides line up with TRBD2. The sequencing here drew on peripheral blood mononuclear cells (PBMCs), taken at new diagnosis, from a patient treated with antithyroid drugs. The sequence derives from a woman aged 18-29 years with Graves disease. CDR3 DNA sequence: TGTGCCAGCAGGGAAACTAGCGGGGGTAGGGGTGAGCAGTTCTTC. Protein: CASRETSGGRGEQFF.